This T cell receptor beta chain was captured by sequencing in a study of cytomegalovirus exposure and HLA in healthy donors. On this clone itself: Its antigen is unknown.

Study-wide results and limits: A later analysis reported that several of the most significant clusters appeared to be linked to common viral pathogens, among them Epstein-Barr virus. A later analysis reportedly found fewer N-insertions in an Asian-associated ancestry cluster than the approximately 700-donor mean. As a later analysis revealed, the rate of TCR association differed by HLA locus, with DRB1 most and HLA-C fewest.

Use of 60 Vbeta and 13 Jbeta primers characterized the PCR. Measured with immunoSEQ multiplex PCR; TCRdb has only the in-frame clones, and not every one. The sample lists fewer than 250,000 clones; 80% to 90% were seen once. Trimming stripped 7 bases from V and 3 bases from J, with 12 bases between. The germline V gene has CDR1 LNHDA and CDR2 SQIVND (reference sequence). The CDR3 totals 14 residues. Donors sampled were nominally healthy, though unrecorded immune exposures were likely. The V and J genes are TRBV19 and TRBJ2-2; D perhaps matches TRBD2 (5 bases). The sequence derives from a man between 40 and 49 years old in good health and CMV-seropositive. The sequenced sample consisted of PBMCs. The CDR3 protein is CASTQRLDTGELFF. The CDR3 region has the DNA TGTGCCAGTACTCAGCGGTTGGACACCGGGGAGCTGTTTTTT.